Listed here are 21 T cell receptor beta chains from one sample, sequenced in a study of T cell changes during pregnancy in multiple sclerosis. TCRdb's table, derived via immunoSEQ multiplex PCR, lists solely in-frame clones and lacks some. The table has around 61,000 clones, under 95% seen once; the top ten hold 1.4% to 1.5%. This specimen was peripheral blood, taken in the third trimester of pregnancy. All receptors come from a female donor in good health, enrolled as a control in a pregnancy study.

The genes are TRBV28 and TRBJ2-7; D may be TRBD1 (5 bases). This CDR3 comprises 12 residues. V was clipped by 6 bases and J by 4 bases, with 10 bases between them. Germline assignment: CDR1 MDHEN and CDR2 SYDVKM. Here the CDR3 reads CASRTTVYEQYF. CDR3 bases: TGTGCCAGCAGGACGACAGTTTACGAGCAGTACTTC.

CDR3 in amino acids: CAIRGLAGGYNEQFF. In DNA form, the CDR3 reads TGTGCCATCAGGGGACTAGCGGGGGGGTACAATGAGCAGTTCTTC. The V and J genes are TRBV10-3 and TRBJ2-1, with 16 bases that match TRBD2. With 6 bases clipped from V and 4 bases from J, the junction kept 0 bases outside the gene matches. CDR1 and CDR2 from the germline V gene are ENHRY and SYGVKD. The CDR3 length is 15 residues.

V usage is TRBV10-1 and J usage is TRBJ1-1, with 7 bases aligning to TRBD1. CDR1 and CDR2 from the germline V gene are WNHNN and SYGVQD (reference sequence). J lost 7 bases, V lost 2 bases, and 25 bases had no gene match. The CDR3 runs to 20 residues. CDR3 sequence reads: CASSEIMLRQGKGEEGEAFF. CDR3 DNA sequence: TGCGCCAGCAGTGAGATTATGCTGAGACAGGGCAAGGGTGAAGAGGGTGAAGCTTTCTTT.

The V and J genes are TRBV5-8 and TRBJ1-2; D not certain. The CDR3 runs to 12 residues. Per germline, CDR1 SGHTS and CDR2 YDEGEE. V gave up 4 bases and J gave up 7 bases, with 11 bases separating them. CDR3 loop: CASSRGKSGYTF. The DNA of the CDR3 is TGTGCCAGCAGCAGAGGGAAGAGTGGCTACACCTTC. Complete variable domain (other parts from reference TRBV5-8 and TRBJ1-2): EAGVTQSPTHLIKTRGQQATLRCSPISGHTSVYWYQQALGLGLQFLLWYDEGEERNRGNFPPRFSGRQFPNYSSELNVNALELEDSALYLCASSRGKSGYTFGSGTRLTVV.

This clone was recorded only once. V and J are TRBV5-1 and TRBJ1-6, with 9 bases matching TRBD1. Germline V lookup: CDR1 SGHRS, CDR2 YFSETQ. Trimming at V came to 0 bases and at J to 2 bases, leaving 6 bases not matched to a gene. This CDR3 has 18 residues. For the CDR3, the DNA is TGCGCCAGCAGCTTGGACGGACAGGGGATCACCTATAATTCACCCCTCCACTTT. It translates to CASSLDGQGITYNSPLHF.

J is TRBJ1-1 and V is TRBV18; 8 nucleotides match TRBD1. V trimming: 6 bases; J trimming: 0 bases; junction bases outside the gene matches: 15. Germline CDR1 is KGHSH and CDR2 is LQKENI. CDR3 length: 18 amino acids. CDR3: CASSLDPRQGRMNTEAFF. The CDR3 DNA is TGTGCCAGCTCCCTTGATCCAAGACAGGGGCGTATGAACACTGAAGCTTTCTTT.

This clone appeared once. The chain is built from TRBV6-6 and TRBJ1-1; maybe TRBD1 (5 bases). The CDR3 has 13 amino acids. V shed 11 bases and J shed 8 bases, with 21 bases lying between them. Germline V gives CDR1 MNHNY, CDR2 SVGAGI (reference sequence). CDR3 DNA sequence: TGTGCCGGCTCCTACGCCTCTGGGGGGGAAGCTTTCTTT. It is translated as CAGSYASGGEAFF.

This clone was seen only once. V usage is TRBV7-2 and J usage is TRBJ2-3; tentative D call: TRBD1 (8 bases). The CDR3 has 14 residues. The germline CDR1 and CDR2 sequences are SGHTA and FQGNSA. V was clipped by 5 bases and J by 3 bases, with 12 bases between them. The chain's CDR3 is CASSPQGGTDTQYF. For the CDR3, the DNA is TGTGCCAGCAGCCCACAGGGGGGGACAGATACGCAGTATTTT.

The chain couples TRBV7-3 to TRBJ2-2, with 8 bases aligning to TRBD1. The germline CDR1 and CDR2 sequences are SGHTA and FQGTGA. Germline trimming cut 5 bases from V and 2 bases from J; bases unmatched to any gene: 4. The CDR3 contains 15 residues. The CDR3 DNA is TGTGCCAGCAGCCCCAGGGGGCAAAACACCGGGGAGCTGTTTTTT. As protein: CASSPRGQNTGELFF.

The V and J genes are TRBV19 and TRBJ2-5, with 8 bases fitting TRBD1. This CDR3 is built from 14 residues. V dropped 4 bases and J dropped 5; count of bases not matched to a gene: 6. Looked up from germline, CDR1 is LNHDA and CDR2 is SQIVND (reference sequence). The CDR3 protein is CASSSPNRGETQYF. The CDR3 DNA is TGTGCCAGTAGTAGTCCCAACAGGGGGGAGACCCAGTACTTC.

This chain connects TRBV6-5 to TRBJ1-5; 8 nucleotides align to TRBD1. The CDR3 extends over 15 amino acids. J gave up 4 bases and V 6 bases, and 8 bases lay outside the gene matches. The germline gives CDR1 MNHEY, CDR2 SVGAGI. The DNA for the CDR3 is TGTGCCAGCAGAAAGACAGGGGTTCCGAATCAGCCCCAGCATTTT. Its translation is CASRKTGVPNQPQHF.

The genes are TRBV7-2 and TRBJ1-1; maybe TRBD1 (6 bases). V gave up 3 bases and J gave up 1 base, with 9 bases separating them. The CDR3 is 14 residues long. Germline assignment: CDR1 SGHTA and CDR2 FQGNSA. This chain's CDR3 is CASSFSRGNTEAFF. CDR3 bases: TGTGCCAGCAGCTTTAGCAGGGGGAACACTGAAGCTTTCTTT.

This rearrangement joins TRBV9 to TRBJ2-7, with 7 bases matching TRBD1. Germline V gene data show CDR1 as SGDLS and CDR2 as YYNGEE. The V and J ends lost 3 bases and 2 bases, in that order; junction bases with no gene match: 8. This CDR3 region has 15 residues. As DNA, the CDR3 is TGTGCCAGCAGCGGGAGACAGGGTAATCCCTACGAGCAGTACTTC. Amino acid sequence: CASSGRQGNPYEQYF.

The chain uses TRBV2 and TRBJ2-6, with D possibly being TRBD2 (5 bases). Germline V gene data show CDR1 as SNHLY and CDR2 as FYNNEI. This CDR3 comprises 17 residues. V lost 6 bases to trimming and J lost 1 base, with 16 bases between them. CDR3: CASSGLIELSGANVLTF. The CDR3 DNA reads as TGTGCCAGCAGCGGACTTATCGAACTGTCTGGGGCCAACGTCCTGACTTTC.

This chain connects TRBV19 to TRBJ1-5, with TRBD1 identical over 10 bases. The CDR3 runs 15 residues. The germline V gene encodes CDR1 LNHDA and CDR2 SQIVND (reference sequence). J lost 1 base, V lost 6 bases, and 3 bases had no gene match. CDR3 sequence (DNA): TGTGCCAGTAGCCGGGACAGGGGAAGCAATCAGCCCCAGCATTTT. Its protein is CASSRDRGSNQPQHF.

The chain carries TRBV30 and TRBJ1-4; tentative D call: TRBD1 (5 bases). Trimming cost V 0 bases and J 8 bases, with 19 bases left between them. The germline V gene has CDR1 GTSNPN and CDR2 SVGIG (reference sequence). The CDR3 totals 16 residues. CDR3 amino acids: CAWSVLFLPGKEKLFF. The CDR3, as DNA: TGTGCCTGGAGTGTACTTTTTCTGCCAGGGAAAGAAAAACTGTTTTTT. The full variable domain, in which reference TRBV30 and TRBJ1-4 provide the parts outside the CDR3, is SQTIHQWPATLVQPVGSPLSLECTVEGTSNPNLYWYRQAAGRGLQLLFYSVGIGQISSEVPQNLSASRPQDRQFILSSKKLLLSDSGFYLCAWSVLFLPGKEKLFFGSGTQLSVL.

The chain couples TRBV9 to TRBJ2-1; D may be TRBD2 (6 bases). V lost 3 bases, J lost 8 bases, and 12 bases lay in between. This CDR3 comprises 13 residues. Germline V CDR1 and CDR2: SGDLS, YYNGEE. The CDR3 bases are TGTGCCAGCAGCGGCCGGGACTCACATGAGCAGTTCTTC. Residues: CASSGRDSHEQFF.

This clone is a singleton in its sample. CDR3 nucleotides: TGTGCCAGCACTGTACAGGGTACGAACACTGAAGCTTTCTTT. Its translation is CASTVQGTNTEAFF. The rearrangement uses TRBV2 and TRBJ1-1; D might be TRBD1 (6 bases). Germline CDR1 reads SNHLY; CDR2 reads FYNNEI. Deletions cut 7 bases from V and 1 base from J, with 13 bases between. This CDR3 comprises 14 residues.

The V and J genes are TRBV5-6 and TRBJ1-3; D call uncertain. There are 15 residues in the CDR3. Germline V gene lookup returns CDR1 SGHDT and CDR2 YYEEEE. The germline V and J ends were trimmed by 3 bases and 4 bases, with 14 bases remaining between them. DNA of the CDR3: TGTGCCAGCAGCTCGACACCCAGTCCCGGAAACACCATATATTTT. Translating gives CASSSTPSPGNTIYF.

The J gene is TRBJ2-5, the V gene TRBV7-9, with 10 positions matching TRBD1. V was clipped by 3 bases and J by 4 bases; unmatched bases: 5. CDR3 length equals 15 residues. Germline CDR1 is SEHNR and CDR2 is FQNEAQ (reference sequence). The CDR3 coding sequence is TGTGCCAGCAGCTTTCGACAGGGGGCTGGAGAGACCCAGTACTTC. It encodes CASSFRQGAGETQYF.

The chain joins TRBV30 to TRBJ2-3; 12 bases are a match to TRBD2. CDR1 is GTSNPN, CDR2 SVGIG, per germline (reference sequence). V lost 6 bases and J lost 1; bases outside the gene matches: 11. CDR3 length equals 17 residues. Here the CDR3 DNA reads TGTGCCTGCCCTCCTAGCGGGGGGGCCGCGGGCACAGATACGCAGTATTTT. Protein product: CACPPSGGAAGTDTQYF.